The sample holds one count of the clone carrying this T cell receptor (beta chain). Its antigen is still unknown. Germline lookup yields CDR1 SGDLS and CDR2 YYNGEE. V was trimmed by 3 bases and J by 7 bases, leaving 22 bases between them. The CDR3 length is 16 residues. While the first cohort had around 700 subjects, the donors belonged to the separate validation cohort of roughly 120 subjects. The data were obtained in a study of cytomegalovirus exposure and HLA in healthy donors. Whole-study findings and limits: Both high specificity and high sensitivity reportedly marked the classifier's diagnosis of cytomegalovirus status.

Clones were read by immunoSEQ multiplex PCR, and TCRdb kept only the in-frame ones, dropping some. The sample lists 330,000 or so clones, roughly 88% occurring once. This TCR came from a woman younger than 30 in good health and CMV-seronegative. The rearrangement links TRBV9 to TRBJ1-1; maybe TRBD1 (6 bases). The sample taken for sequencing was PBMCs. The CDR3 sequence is CASSAYRDKNRGEAFF. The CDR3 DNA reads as TGTGCCAGCAGCGCGTACCGGGACAAAAATCGGGGTGAAGCTTTCTTT.